The clone carrying this T cell receptor beta chain was seen many times. Its antigen is currently unknown. TCRdb re-called the 5' RACE reads with MiXCR, one entry per CDR3 protein. There are 420,000 or so distinct CDR3 sequences in the sample; 18% occur only once, and more than 10% lies in the top ten. This specimen comes from a study of identical twins. Broader study findings: Twins shared out-of-frame alpha sequences with excess low generation probability. Without tracking the same donors, conclusions rested on cross-sectional statistical analysis.

Germline V gene sequence: CDR1 LGHNT, CDR2 FRNRAP. Losses at the gene ends were 1 base for V and 9 bases for J; bases not matched to a gene: 5. The CDR3 is 16 residues long. This sequence originates from a man aged 45-60 years in good health. The material sequenced was naive T cells sorted from blood. The chain has TRBV12-5 and TRBJ2-1; 14 bases match TRBD2. The CDR3 protein is CASGLDPGTSGGEQFF. CDR3 coding DNA: TGTGCTAGTGGTTTGGACCCCGGGACTAGCGGGGGTGAGCAGTTCTTC.